One sample yielded the 4 T cell receptor beta chains listed below, sequenced in a study of Ad26.COV2.S vaccination and SARS-CoV-2 variants. The treatment: around 19 received Ad26.COV2.S at low or high dose, single or two shots; about five received placebo; per-sample allocation not given. Day 63 after the first injection of vaccine or placebo was the sampling time. Profiling relied on immunoSEQ multiplex PCR, and the TCRdb table lists in-frame clones only, not all of them. The sample carries around 350,000 clones, roughly 84% recorded once. The source was peripheral blood, collected in a trial of Ad26.COV2.S vaccine versus placebo. The receptors stem from a person between 18 and 65 years old who received the Ad26.COV2.S COVID-19 vaccine or a placebo.

This chain connects TRBV30 to TRBJ2-5; 7 nucleotides align to TRBD2. Trimming took 3 bases from V and 1 from J; bases not matched to a gene: 5. CDR3 length equals 14 residues. From germline, CDR1 is GTSNPN and CDR2 SVGIG (reference sequence). This CDR3 reads CAWRPWGGQETQYF. In nucleotides, the CDR3 is TGTGCCTGGAGGCCCTGGGGGGGCCAAGAGACCCAGTACTTC.

This clone has a handful of counts. The V call is TRBV4-1, the J call TRBJ1-2; D call uncertain. V shed 0 bases and J shed 4 bases, with 12 bases lying between them. Germline-derived CDR1 and CDR2 are MGHRA and YSYEKL. The CDR3 covers 15 residues. CDR3 residues: CASSQEGGRPYGYTF. CDR3 in DNA: TGCGCCAGCAGCCAAGAGGGAGGGAGACCCTATGGCTACACCTTC.

The chain uses TRBV6-4 and TRBJ1-5; 7 bases align to TRBD1. V was pared by 2 bases and J by 5 bases, with 6 bases of the junction left unmatched. Germline V lookup: CDR1 MRHNA, CDR2 SNTAGT. The CDR3 runs to 15 residues. In DNA, the CDR3 is TGTGCCAGCAGTGACCGGGACAGTACTGATCAGCCCCAGCATTTT. As protein: CASSDRDSTDQPQHF.

CDR3: CASSSRLAGDNEQFF. The CDR3 DNA sequence: TGCGCCAGCAGCTCAAGACTAGCGGGAGACAATGAGCAGTTCTTC. The chain has TRBV5-1 and TRBJ2-1; 12 bases align to TRBD2. The CDR3 covers 15 residues. Trimming cost V 3 bases and J 5 bases; bases outside gene matches: 3. Per germline, CDR1 SGHRS and CDR2 YFSETQ.